The rows below give T cell receptor beta chains drawn from one sample of a study of blood T cell repertoires in COVID-19. Generated by immunoSEQ multiplex PCR, the TCRdb table keeps only in-frame clones and is missing some. Of about 380,000 clones detected, around 87% appear once; the ten largest clones hold approximately 1.2%. The sequenced sample consisted of PBMCs or T cells enriched from blood (not recorded which). The receptors derive from a man younger than 40 who had recovered from COVID-19. Each CDR3 is given with its conserved first and last residue. D genes are given only for firm matches. Size tells how often a clone was seen (once, few, many) or the class of an expanded clone, and some rows leave it out.

CASSKSGGLGEKLFF	TGTGCCAGCAGTAAATCAGGGGGCCTGGGGGAAAAACTGTTTTTT	TRBV6-5	TRBJ1-4	-	TRBD1
CASSIGRRAQAFF	TGTGCCAGTAGTATAGGGCGCAGGGCCCAAGCTTTCTTT	TRBV19	TRBJ1-1	-	-
CASSQGSGGPLPEAFF	TGTGCCAGCAGCCAGGGGAGTGGTGGTCCCCTCCCTGAAGCTTTCTTT	TRBV3-1/TRBV3-2	TRBJ1-1	-	-
CASSLARDNEQFF	TGTGCCAGCAGCTTGGCCAGGGACAATGAGCAGTTCTTC	TRBV5-6	TRBJ2-1	once	-
CASGLDRFNEKLFF	TGTGCTAGTGGTTTGGACAGGTTTAATGAAAAACTGTTTTTT	TRBV12-5	TRBJ1-4	-	-
CASSLNLQGQGYNEQFF	TGTGCCAGCAGCCTCAACCTCCAGGGACAGGGATACAATGAGCAGTTCTTC	TRBV9	TRBJ2-1	once	TRBD1
CASSEPGGGNGNTIYF	TGTGCCAGCAGTGAACCGGGGGGCGGCAATGGAAACACCATATATTTT	TRBV6-1	TRBJ1-3	-	-
CASSTSGGSYNEQFF	TGTGCCAGCAGCACTAGCGGGGGCTCCTACAATGAGCAGTTCTTC	TRBV7-2	TRBJ2-1	-	TRBD2
CASSMDLANTEAFF	TGTGCCAGTAGTATGGATCTAGCGAACACTGAAGCTTTCTTT	TRBV19	TRBJ1-1	few	-
CSVEGSGGQFF	TGCAGCGTTGAGGGTAGCGGGGGCCAGTTCTTC	TRBV29-1	TRBJ2-1	-	TRBD2
CASSQGLAQSLISPLHF	TGCGCCAGCAGCCAAGGCCTCGCCCAGTCCCTCATTTCACCCCTCCACTTT	TRBV4-1	TRBJ1-6	-	-
CASSLVSTETNTEAFF	TGTGCCAGCAGCTTAGTTAGCACGGAGACCAACACTGAAGCTTTCTTT	TRBV7-2	TRBJ1-1	few	-
CASRELQGFLSEAFF	TGTGCCAGCCGCGAATTACAGGGGTTCCTGTCGGAAGCTTTCTTT	TRBV4-2	TRBJ1-1	-	TRBD1
CAISVFLTSPPREQYF	TGTGCCATCAGTGTATTTTTGACCAGCCCTCCTAGGGAGCAGTACTTC	TRBV10-3	TRBJ2-7	-	-
CATTAVSSYNEQFF	TGTGCCACCACGGCGGTTAGCTCCTACAATGAGCAGTTCTTC	TRBV15	TRBJ2-1	-	-
CASSPQGKKGYEQYF	TGTGCCAGCAGCCCCCAGGGTAAGAAAGGCTACGAGCAGTACTTC	TRBV6-5	TRBJ2-7	-	-
CASSESGASSPLHF	TGTGCCAGCAGTGAATCTGGGGCTTCTTCACCCCTCCACTTT	TRBV25-1	TRBJ1-6	-	-
CASSNERQGPNEQFF	TGTGCCAGCAGCAACGAAAGACAGGGACCCAATGAGCAGTTCTTC	TRBV7-9	TRBJ2-1	-	TRBD1
CASTQPSGEQYF	TGTGCCAGCACCCAACCTTCGGGCGAGCAGTACTTC	TRBV12-3/TRBV12-4	TRBJ2-7	-	-
CASSLSDSTTEAFF	TGCGCCAGCAGCTTGTCCGACAGTACCACTGAAGCTTTCTTT	TRBV5-1	TRBJ1-1	-	-